This T cell receptor beta chain was profiled in a study of beta chain features in type 1 diabetes. Study-wide results and limits: The study notes PCR might favor shorter templates equally in patients and controls. Fewer junction insertions and more nucleotide deletions appeared in type 1 diabetes patients.

The CDR3 has 14 amino acids. Trimming took off 3 bases at V and 6 bases at J, with 17 bases between the two ends. Germline V CDR1 and CDR2: SQVTM, ANQGSEA. This clone was detected a few times. Its antigen is as yet unknown. Blood was collected once per donor into heparin, averaging about 110 mL. Investigators reverse transcribed all isolated RNA, so they sequenced expressed TCRB transcripts. Here immunoSEQ multiplex PCR was the method, and the copy in TCRdb shows in-frame clones only, minus some. The profile shows 430,000 or so clones, approximately 10% of them singletons. The rearrangement uses TRBV29-1 and TRBJ1-2, with D possibly matching TRBD1 (5 bases). This sequence was found in a young woman in good health. Material: naive CD4+ T cells from blood. The CDR3 protein is CSVERRGNGNGYTF. In DNA form, the CDR3 reads TGCAGCGTTGAGAGGAGGGGAAATGGAAATGGCTACACCTTC. Combining the CDR3 with reference TRBV29-1 and TRBJ1-2 gives the whole variable domain SAVISQKPSRDICQRGTSLTIQCQVDSQVTMMFWYRQQPGQSLTLIATANQGSEATYESGFVIDKFPISRPNLTFSTLTVSNMSPEDSSIYLCSVERRGNGNGYTFGSGTRLTVV.